The 5 T cell receptor beta chains given below trace back to one sample, sequenced in a study of blood T cell repertoires in COVID-19. Produced via immunoSEQ multiplex PCR; TCRdb's table is partial and in-frame only. The data hold over 150,000 clones, with around 86% observed a single time. The sequenced sample was peripheral blood. The receptors were sampled from a woman over 75 with COVID-19, enrolled during active disease.

The V and J genes are TRBV5-1 and TRBJ1-2, with 7 bases fitting TRBD1. The germline V gene encodes CDR1 SGHRS and CDR2 YFSETQ. The CDR3 has 16 amino acids. With V trimmed by 1 base and J by 4 bases, 10 bases remained unmatched. The CDR3: CASSLMPGQKSYGYTF. DNA for the CDR3: TGCGCCAGCAGCTTGATGCCGGGACAGAAGAGCTATGGCTACACCTTC.

The genes are TRBV5-5 and TRBJ2-7, with a weak D call TRBD1 (8 bases). Trimming removed 5 bases at V and 5 bases at J, with 32 bases between. Looked up from germline, CDR1 is SGHKS and CDR2 is YYEKEE (reference sequence). This CDR3 contains 19 residues. CDR3 residues: CASRWGGQARAVGGHEQYF. CDR3 nucleotide sequence: TGTGCCAGCAGATGGGGGGGACAGGCACGGGCCGTGGGAGGCCACGAGCAGTACTTC.

The rearrangement links TRBV7-2 to TRBJ1-5; D perhaps matches TRBD1 (5 bases). V shed 5 bases and J shed 3 bases, with 11 bases lying between them. Germline values: CDR1 SGHTA, CDR2 FQGNSA. The CDR3 runs 14 residues. The CDR3 loop reads CASSTQAYNQPQHF. CDR3 sequence (DNA): TGTGCCAGCAGCACACAGGCTTACAATCAGCCCCAGCATTTT.

In its sample, this clone was seen a few times. The rearrangement joins TRBV27 to TRBJ2-1; 12 nucleotides line up with TRBD2. CDR1 is MNHEY and CDR2 is SMNVEV in the germline V gene (reference sequence). CDR3 length equals 17 residues. Trimming cost V 1 base and J 7 bases; bases outside gene matches: 8. The CDR3 loop reads CASSLLASGRAGNEQFF. DNA for the CDR3: TGTGCCAGCAGTTTATTGGCTAGCGGGAGGGCGGGGAATGAGCAGTTCTTC.

The chain links TRBV7-2 to TRBJ2-7; D gene ambiguous. Trimming stripped 3 bases from V and 0 bases from J, with 9 bases between. The CDR3 extends over 14 amino acids. Germline V lookup: CDR1 SGHTA, CDR2 FQGNSA. The CDR3 is CASSLRLSSYEQYF. Here the CDR3 DNA reads TGTGCCAGCAGCTTGCGACTCAGCTCCTACGAGCAGTACTTC.